The next 14 T cell receptor beta chains were all read from a single sample in a study of blood T cell repertoires in COVID-19. Method: immunoSEQ multiplex PCR; TCRdb's copy keeps in-frame clones and lacks some. Of about 300,000 clones detected, 70% to 90% appear once; the ten largest clones hold roughly 7%. The source material was peripheral blood. The receptors derive from a woman younger than 45 who had recovered from COVID-19.

This clone was found once. This chain links TRBV7-2 with TRBJ2-1; 7 nucleotides agree with TRBD1. Trimming removed 7 bases from V and 5 bases from J; junction bases left unmatched: 5. CDR3 length equals 13 residues. The germline V gene encodes CDR1 SGHTA and CDR2 FQGNSA. CDR3 residues: CASKGTADNEQFF. Written as DNA, the CDR3 is TGTGCCAGCAAAGGGACAGCGGACAATGAGCAGTTCTTC. The full variable domain, its missing parts supplied by reference TRBV7-2 and TRBJ2-1, is GAGVSQSPSNKVTEKGKDVELRCDPISGHTALYWYRQSLGQGLEFLIYFQGNSAPDKSGLPSDRFSAERTGGSVSTLTIQRTQQEDSAVYLCASKGTADNEQFFGPGTRLTVL.

This clone occurred a few times. The chain recombines TRBV4-1 with TRBJ2-7, with TRBD2 matching 8 bases. V trimming: 4 bases; J trimming: 5 bases; junction bases outside the gene matches: 13. From germline, CDR1 is MGHRA and CDR2 YSYEKL. CDR3 length: 16 amino acids. The CDR3 bases are TGCGCCAGCAGCCGAGGAATTACGGGGGGGTTGGACGAGCAGTACTTC. As protein: CASSRGITGGLDEQYF.

The table lists this clone with a few counts. This chain uses TRBV4-1 with TRBJ2-1; 8 nucleotides match TRBD1. The CDR3 runs 16 residues. The germline V gene encodes CDR1 MGHRA and CDR2 YSYEKL. V shed 2 bases and J 0 bases; nucleotides not matched to a gene: 3. The CDR3: CASSQQGAFSYNEQFF. CDR3 in DNA: TGCGCCAGCAGCCAACAGGGGGCTTTCTCCTACAATGAGCAGTTCTTC.

The chain's CDR3 is CASSLSQGVTGELFF. In nucleotides, the CDR3 is TGCGCCAGCAGCTTGTCCCAGGGGGTCACCGGGGAGCTGTTTTTT. The gene calls are TRBV5-1 and TRBJ2-2; 7 bases agree with TRBD1. Germline lookup yields CDR1 SGHRS and CDR2 YFSETQ. V lost 1 base and J lost 4; bases outside the gene matches: 4. The CDR3 covers 15 residues.

CDR3 loop: CASSQDSTGLWGYTF. The CDR3 DNA reads as TGTGCCAGCAGCCAAGATAGTACGGGTCTCTGGGGCTACACCTTC. The chain has TRBV4-2 and TRBJ1-2; no firm D call. V was cut by 0 bases and J by 8 bases, with 16 bases left in between. Per germline, CDR1 LGHNA and CDR2 YNFKEQ. This CDR3 spans 15 amino acids.

The chain joins TRBV19 to TRBJ1-4; D not resolved. The length of the CDR3 is 14 residues. Trimming cost V 0 bases and J 12 bases, with 14 bases left between them. In germline, CDR1 is LNHDA, CDR2 SQIVND (reference sequence). The CDR3 is CASSIEGRRGELFF. The CDR3 bases are TGTGCCAGTAGTATAGAAGGCCGTCGGGGTGAACTGTTTTTT.

This clone was seen a single time. The gene calls are TRBV29-1 and TRBJ2-7; no clear D. Germline loops: CDR1 SQVTM, CDR2 ANQGSEA. The CDR3 covers 14 residues. Deletions cut 6 bases from V and 0 bases from J, with 15 bases between. CDR3 residues: CSVQDSFISYEQYF. CDR3 DNA sequence: TGCAGCGTCCAGGATTCGTTTATCTCCTACGAGCAGTACTTC.

The chain has TRBV7-8 and TRBJ1-1, with 7 bases lining up with TRBD1. Germline V lookup: CDR1 SGHVS, CDR2 FQNEAQ. The CDR3 loop spans 13 amino acids. With 5 bases clipped from V and 9 bases from J, the junction kept 9 bases outside the gene matches. The CDR3 here is CASSVQRQGKAFF. DNA for the CDR3: TGTGCCAGCAGCGTCCAACGACAGGGTAAAGCTTTCTTT.

The chain carries TRBV23-1 and TRBJ1-6; 9 bases line up with TRBD1. TRBV23-1 has ORF status, its function being uncertain. The CDR3 length is 21 residues. The V and J ends lost 6 bases and 5 bases, in that order; junction bases with no gene match: 23. Here the CDR3 DNA reads TGCGCCAGCAGCCGCGAGAACCGCCCCGACAGGGGGACGCACCATAATTCACCCCTCCACTTT. The encoded protein is CASSRENRPDRGTHHNSPLHF.

The gene calls are TRBV5-6 and TRBJ1-3; the D gene is possibly TRBD1 (5 bases). V lost 3 bases and J lost 0, with 13 bases in between. The CDR3 loop spans 16 amino acids. Germline V CDR1 and CDR2: SGHDT, YYEEEE. The CDR3 loop is CASSSGGRLSGNTIYF. The CDR3 nucleotides are TGTGCCAGCAGCTCGGGGGGACGGCTCTCTGGAAACACCATATATTTT.

V gene TRBV7-2 combines with J gene TRBJ2-1, with no clear D. V lost 6 bases, J lost 3 bases, and 9 bases lay in between. Looked up from germline, CDR1 is SGHTA and CDR2 is FQGNSA. This CDR3 has 13 residues. CDR3 in DNA: TGTGCCAGCAGGTTTATTAGCTACAATGAGCAGTTCTTC. Amino acid sequence: CASRFISYNEQFF.

CDR3 region: CASSEAEPGNTIYF. In DNA form, the CDR3 reads TGTGCCAGCAGTGAGGCGGAACCTGGAAACACCATATATTTT. This chain connects TRBV2 to TRBJ1-3; D unclear. Trimming took off 3 bases at V and 2 bases at J, with 8 bases between the two ends. Germline values: CDR1 SNHLY, CDR2 FYNNEI. The CDR3 has 14 residues.

The chain employs TRBV5-1 and TRBJ1-2; possibly TRBD1 for D (6 bases). The germline V and J ends were trimmed by 3 bases and 3 bases, with 12 bases remaining between them. Germline CDR1 reads SGHRS; CDR2 reads YFSETQ. The CDR3 length is 14 residues. The CDR3 sequence is CASSSGQSDYGYTF. The CDR3 DNA reads TGCGCCAGCAGCTCGGGACAATCCGACTATGGCTACACCTTC.

The genes are TRBV7-7 and TRBJ1-4, with D maybe TRBD1 (5 bases). Germline V gives CDR1 SSHAT, CDR2 FNYEAQ (reference sequence). The CDR3 consists of 14 residues. V dropped 1 base and J dropped 10 bases, with 13 bases sitting between them. As DNA, the CDR3 is TGTGCCAGCAGCTTAGGGCTGTCGGGGGGAAAACTGTTTTTT. This gives the protein CASSLGLSGGKLFF.